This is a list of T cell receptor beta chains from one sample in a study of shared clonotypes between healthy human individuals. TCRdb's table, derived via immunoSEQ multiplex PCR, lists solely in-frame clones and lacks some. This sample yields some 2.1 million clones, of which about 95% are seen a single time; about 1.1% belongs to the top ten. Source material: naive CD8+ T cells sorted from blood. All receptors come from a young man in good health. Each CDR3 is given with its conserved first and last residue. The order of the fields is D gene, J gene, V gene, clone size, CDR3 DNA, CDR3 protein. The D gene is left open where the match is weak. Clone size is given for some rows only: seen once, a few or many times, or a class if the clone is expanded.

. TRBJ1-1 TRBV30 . TGTGCCTGGAGTGTACTCTTCGACACTGAAGCTTTCTTT CAWSVLFDTEAFF
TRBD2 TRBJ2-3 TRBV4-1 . TGCGCCAGCAGCCCCGGACTAGCGGCCCCGATGGATACGCAGTATTTT CASSPGLAAPMDTQYF
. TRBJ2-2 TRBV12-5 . TGTGCTAGTGGTTGGCAGGGAACCGGGGAGCTGTTTTTT CASGWQGTGELFF
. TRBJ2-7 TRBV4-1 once TGCGCCAGCAGCACCCGTTTGCTTTTTTACGAGCAGTACTTC CASSTRLLFYEQYF
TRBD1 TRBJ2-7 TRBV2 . TGTGCCAGCGACGCTAAGGCTGGGACAGGGTTACACGAGCAGTACTTC CASDAKAGTGLHEQYF
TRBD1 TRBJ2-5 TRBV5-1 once TGCGCCAGCAGCTCGATGACAGGGCTGGAGACCCAGTACTTC CASSSMTGLETQYF
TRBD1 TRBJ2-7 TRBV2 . TGTGCCAGCAGCGTGACAGGGGGGAGTTCCTACGAGCAGTACTTC CASSVTGGSSYEQYF
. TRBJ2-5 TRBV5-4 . TGTGCCAGCAGCTGGGGTCGGAGAGAGACCCAGTACTTC CASSWGRRETQYF
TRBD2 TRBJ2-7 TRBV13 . TGTGCCAGCAGCTTAGGGGGAGCGGGATCCTACGAGCAGTACTTC CASSLGGAGSYEQYF
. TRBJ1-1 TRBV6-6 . TGTGCCAGCAGTTACTCTCCTGAAGCTTTCTTT CASSYSPEAFF
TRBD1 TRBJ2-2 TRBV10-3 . TGTGCCAGCGGACAGGGGGAGAACACCGGGGAGCTGTTTTTT CASGQGENTGELFF
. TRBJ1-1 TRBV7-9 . TGTGCCAGCAGCTCGGCCCAGGGGTTCGACACTGAAGCTTTCTTT CASSSAQGFDTEAFF
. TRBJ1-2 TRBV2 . TGTGCCAGCAGGACTACAGAAGTTGTGGCTAACTATGGCTACACCTTC CASRTTEVVANYGYTF
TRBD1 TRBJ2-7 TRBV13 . TGTGCCAGCAGCACAGGGGAGAGCTCCTACGAGCAGTACTTC CASSTGESSYEQYF
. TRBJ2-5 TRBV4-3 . TGCGCCAGCAGCCAAGATCTCGAGGGTTTCGGGACCCAGTACTTC CASSQDLEGFGTQYF
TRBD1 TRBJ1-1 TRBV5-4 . TGTGCCAGCAGCCACAAAGGCGGACAGGGGGCACTTTGGAACACTGAAGCTTTCTTT CASSHKGGQGALWNTEAFF
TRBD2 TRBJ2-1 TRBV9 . TGTGCCAGCAGCGTAGGTGGGACTAGCATGGGCAATGAGCAGTTCTTC CASSVGGTSMGNEQFF
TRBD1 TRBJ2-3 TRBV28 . TGTGCCAGCAACGACAGGGTGGGAGATACGCAGTATTTT CASNDRVGDTQYF
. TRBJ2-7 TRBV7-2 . TGTGCCAGCAGCTTTGGACAGACCTACGAGCAGTACTTC CASSFGQTYEQYF
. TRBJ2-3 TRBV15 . TGTGCCACCAGCAGAGTGGGGGGCACAGATACGCAGTATTTT CATSRVGGTDTQYF
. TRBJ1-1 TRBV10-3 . TGTGCCATCAGCGGTACGAACACTGAAGCTTTCTTT CAISGTNTEAFF
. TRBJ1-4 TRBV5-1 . TGCGCCAGCAGCTTGGTCTCCCTTAATGAAAAACTGTTTTTT CASSLVSLNEKLFF
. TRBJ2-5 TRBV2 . TGTGCCAGCATGTTAGGGCCGTACCAAGAGACCCAGTACTTC CASMLGPYQETQYF
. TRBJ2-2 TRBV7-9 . TGTGCCAGCAGACCCCTCCGGGGTAAGAACCCTTTGAACACCGGGGAGCTGTTTTTT CASRPLRGKNPLNTGELFF
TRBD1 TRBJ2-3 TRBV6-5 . TGTGCCAGCAGTTTGACAGGGGGCGCGGCGGATACGCAGTATTTT CASSLTGGAADTQYF
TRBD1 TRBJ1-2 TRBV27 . TGTGCCAGCAGTTGGACAGGGGGGAACTATGGCTACACCTTC CASSWTGGNYGYTF
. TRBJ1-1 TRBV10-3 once TGTGCCATCAAGGAGTGGGACACTGAAGCTTTCTTT CAIKEWDTEAFF
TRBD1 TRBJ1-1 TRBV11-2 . TGTGCCAGCAGCTCCGGTCGACCCAGGGGGCTTAAGACTGAAGCTTTCTTT CASSSGRPRGLKTEAFF
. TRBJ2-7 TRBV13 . TGTGCCAGCTCCCTAGGCCTCTCCTACGAGCAGTACTTC CASSLGLSYEQYF
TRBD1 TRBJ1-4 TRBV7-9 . TGTGCCAGCCGGGGTACCGGGACAGGGGATTTCGGGTATAGTGAAAAACTGTTTTTT CASRGTGTGDFGYSEKLFF
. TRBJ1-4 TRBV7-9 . TGTGCCAGCAGCATCGTCCCCGGGACCGGAGGTGAAAAACTGTTTTTT CASSIVPGTGGEKLFF
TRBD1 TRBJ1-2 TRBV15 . TGTGCCACCAGCGGGGAGACAGGGGTTCGGCGAAGCTACACCTTC CATSGETGVRRSYTF
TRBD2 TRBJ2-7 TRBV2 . TGTGCCAGCAGTGAAATGGCGGGAGGGCCGGGTGAGCAGTACTTC CASSEMAGGPGEQYF
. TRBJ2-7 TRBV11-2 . TGTGCCAGCAGCTTAGTATTCCAGGACCCATCCTACGAGCAGTACTTC CASSLVFQDPSYEQYF
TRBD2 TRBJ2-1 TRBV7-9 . TGTGCCAGCAGCCCTACTAGCGTTCTCAATGAGCAGTTCTTC CASSPTSVLNEQFF